The clone carrying this T cell receptor (beta chain) has ten or more counts. No antigen is known for it. Unique molecular identifiers were attached to individual cDNA molecules. TCRdb re-called the 5' RACE reads with MiXCR, one entry per CDR3 protein. Seen here are some 96,000 distinct CDR3 sequences, roughly 13% observed once, and the top ten hold around 2.4%. The V and J ends lost 5 bases and 5 bases respectively, with 18 bases between them. The CDR3 extends over 15 amino acids. Per germline, CDR1 MNHEY and CDR2 SMNVEV (reference sequence). The source of the sample is a study of early T cells in non-severe SARS-CoV-2 infection. Study-wide results and caveats: There was a bias toward anti-spike CD8 responses in VDJdb matching, which missed private and CD4 specificities.

This chain uses TRBV27 with TRBJ1-1; D perhaps matches TRBD1 (6 bases). Sequenced: whole blood. The source is an adult who was a healthcare worker with PCR-confirmed SARS-CoV-2 infection or an uninfected control (not recorded which). CDR3 in DNA: TGTGCCAGCAGTCCCCGTCCCAGGGGAGGGACTGAAGCTTTCTTT. This sequence encodes CASSPRPRGGTEAFF.